This T cell receptor beta chain was profiled in a study of T cell responses to AZD1222 COVID-19 vaccine. Broader study findings: Two AZD1222 doses significantly raised spike-specific TCR breadth and depth over controls. Reportedly, nearly half the spike-specific TCRs target unmutated variant regions. At study baseline, merely more than 5 AZD1222 recipients were seropositive.

Germline trimming cut 5 bases from V and 8 bases from J; bases unmatched to any gene: 11. The germline V gene has CDR1 SGHNT and CDR2 YENEEA. This CDR3 has 14 amino acids. Repertoires were generated with immunoSEQ multiplex PCR, while TCRdb's copy carries only in-frame clones and drops some. The data show 55,000 to 65,000 clones, 80% to 90% seen once. For this clone: The antigen is undetermined.

Sequenced material: peripheral blood, taken on day 0 of AZD1222 vaccination. The chain carries TRBV11-3 and TRBJ1-1; 7 bases align to TRBD1. The receptor's source is an adult in good health. The CDR3 here is CASSINGGTAEAFF. The CDR3 DNA reads as TGTGCCAGCAGCATCAATGGCGGGACAGCAGAAGCTTTCTTT.